This TCR beta chain was recovered during a study of molecular identifiers for immune sequencing clone quantification. The germline V gene has CDR1 SNHLY and CDR2 FYNNEI. The CDR3 covers 15 residues. V was clipped by 4 bases and J by 4 bases; unmatched bases: 2. This clonotype was seen more than once but under ten times. From the PCR reads, TCRdb called clonotypes with MiXCR, one entry per CDR3 protein. The data show under 600,000 distinct CDR3 sequences, about 20% seen once. The sequencing sample was made of naive CD8+ T cells from blood, with Jurkat cell RNA spiked in. Subset in this sample: FACS-sorted CD8+CD4-CCR7+CD45RA+ naive T cells. The chain joins TRBV2 to TRBJ2-1; TRBD2 matches 12 bases. The clonotype originates from a human donor in good health. Some libraries in this study had Jurkat cell RNA spiked in. The CDR3 nucleotides are TGTGCCAGCAGTGTAGGACTAGCGGGGTACAATGAGCAGTTCTTC. This translates into CASSVGLAGYNEQFF. The full variable domain, completed using reference TRBV2 and TRBJ2-1, is EPEVTQTPSHQVTQMGQEVILRCVPISNHLYFYWYRQILGQKVEFLVSFYNNEISEKSEIFDDQFSVERPDGSNFTLKIRSTKLEDSAMYFCASSVGLAGYNEQFFGPGTRLTVL.